The next 2 T cell receptor beta chains were all read from a single sample in a study of blood T cell repertoires in COVID-19. TCRdb keeps only in-frame clones here, not all; method: immunoSEQ multiplex PCR. This table holds 150,000 to 200,000 clones, about 85% found once. Sequencing was performed on PBMCs or T cells enriched from blood (not recorded which). These receptors were collected from a man aged 40-49 years who had recovered from COVID-19.

The rearrangement uses TRBV6-5 and TRBJ1-3; D is uncertain. V was clipped by 5 bases and J by 1 base, with 12 bases between them. CDR1 MNHEY and CDR2 SVGAGI come from the germline V gene. This CDR3 has 15 amino acids. CDR3 region: CASSPFRSSGNTIYF. The CDR3 coding sequence is TGTGCCAGCAGTCCCTTCCGGTCGTCTGGAAACACCATATATTTT.

The genes are TRBV28 and TRBJ2-7, with a possible D match to TRBD1 (6 bases). Germline CDR1 reads MDHEN; CDR2 reads SYDVKM. This CDR3 comprises 16 residues. Trimming removed 6 bases from V and 2 bases from J, with 20 bases in between. For the CDR3, the DNA is TGTGCCAGCAGCCGCTACCAACAGGGATACCCCTACGAGCAGTACTTC. Residues: CASSRYQQGYPYEQYF.